Shown below are 20 T cell receptor beta chains from a single sample sequenced in a study of T cells in Graves' hyperthyroidism and ophthalmopathy. Amplified regions were TCR beta CDR3 sequences from RNA transcripts. Initially, a first-round RT-PCR of the TCR CDR3 employed the HTBI primer set. From the multiplex PCR reads, TCRdb called clonotypes with MiXCR, one entry per CDR3 protein. This sample carries hundreds of thousands of distinct CDR3 sequences, around 20% of them seen once, and the ten largest clones take under 35%. The sequencing sample was made of blood. The receptors were gathered from a man aged 25 to 45 with Graves' ophthalmopathy.

As for this clonotype: A junction boundary mismatches the germline segment, possibly from a read error. This rearrangement joins TRBV5-8 to TRBJ1-1; D call uncertain. The CDR3 has 12 residues. From germline, CDR1 is SGHTS and CDR2 YDEGEE. CDR3 residues: CASSRVNTGAFF. CDR3 coding DNA: TGTGCCAGCTCTCGCGTGAACACTGGAGCTTTCTTT.

This clonotype was observed many times. The genes are TRBV20-1 and TRBJ2-1; D remains ambiguous. The CDR3 totals 15 residues. Germline V gene data show CDR1 as DFQATT and CDR2 as SNEGSKA (reference sequence). Between the trimmed V and J ends, which lost 3 bases and 3 bases, there was a span of 15 bases. Written as DNA, the CDR3 is TGCAGTGCTAGCGGCCAACCCATCGACTACAATGAGCAGTTCTTC. Protein sequence: CSASGQPIDYNEQFF.

This clonotype was picked up a small number of times. This chain connects TRBV20-1 to TRBJ2-3; 15 nucleotides agree with TRBD2. Germline CDR1 is DFQATT and CDR2 is SNEGSKA (reference sequence). The CDR3 runs to 16 residues. V lost 5 bases to trimming and J lost 5 bases; unmatched junction nucleotides: 8. The CDR3 sequence: CSARRTSGRVVDTQYF. The CDR3 DNA is TGCAGTGCTCGGAGGACTAGCGGGAGGGTGGTAGATACGCAGTATTTT.

The rearrangement links TRBV5-5 to TRBJ2-1; 7 bases line up with TRBD1. Germline V gene lookup returns CDR1 SGHKS and CDR2 YYEKEE (reference sequence). The CDR3 has 14 residues. Trimming at V came to 0 bases and at J to 7 bases, leaving 4 bases not matched to a gene. The CDR3 reads CASSLGDRRNEQFF. CDR3 bases: TGTGCCAGCAGCTTGGGGGACAGAAGAAATGAGCAGTTCTTC.

A few counts support this clonotype. V and J are TRBV6-5 and TRBJ2-1; D call uncertain. Germline CDR1 reads MNHEY; CDR2 reads SVGAGI. The length of the CDR3 is 13 residues. V was clipped by 2 bases and J by 4 bases, with 6 bases between them. CDR3 region: CASSYRLYNEQFF. The DNA for the CDR3 is TGTGCCAGCAGTTACCGACTTTACAATGAGCAGTTCTTC.

The chain uses TRBV7-9 and TRBJ2-5; perhaps TRBD2 as D (5 bases). There are 16 residues in the CDR3. The V end was cut by 2 bases, the J end by 2 bases, with 15 bases between. Germline lookup yields CDR1 SEHNR and CDR2 FQNEAQ (reference sequence). This CDR3 reads CASSLRARALQETQYF. The CDR3 DNA follows: TGTGCCAGCAGCTTAAGGGCGCGGGCGCTGCAAGAGACCCAGTACTTC.

In nucleotides, the CDR3 is TGTGCCATCAGGGACGACAGGGGGGCCACTGAAGCTTTCTTT. It encodes CAIRDDRGATEAFF. The chain is built from TRBV10-3 and TRBJ1-1; 9 bases fit TRBD1. Germline CDR1 and CDR2: ENHRY and SYGVKD. The CDR3 is 14 residues long. V shed 6 bases, J shed 4 bases, and the junction held 6 bases outside the gene matches.

The sample holds a few counts of this clonotype. The chain uses TRBV10-3 and TRBJ2-7; 8 bases fit TRBD1. The germline CDR1 and CDR2 sequences are ENHRY and SYGVKD. This CDR3 has 15 residues. V lost 6 bases to trimming and J lost 4 bases; unmatched junction nucleotides: 11. For the CDR3, the DNA is TGTGCCATCAGGGAGGGGGGACAGGTGATTTACGAGCAGTACTTC. Translating gives CAIREGGQVIYEQYF.

This clonotype was observed at least ten times. J is TRBJ1-1 and V is TRBV29-1; TRBD1 is a possible D gene (5 bases). Trimming stripped 3 bases from V and 4 bases from J, with 9 bases between. Germline CDR1 is SQVTM and CDR2 is ANQGSEA. This CDR3 contains 12 residues. The CDR3 region is CSVEGGTTEAFF. The CDR3 DNA follows: TGCAGCGTTGAGGGGGGGACCACTGAAGCTTTCTTT.

This clonotype was detected only a few times. The gene calls are TRBV24-1 and TRBJ1-5; no firm D call. This CDR3 has 14 amino acids. V was cut by 5 bases and J by 0 bases, with 7 bases left in between. The germline V gene encodes CDR1 KGHDR and CDR2 SFDVKD. Written as DNA, the CDR3 is TGTGCCACCAGTGCGCGGTTTAGCAATCAGCCCCAGCATTTT. Translating it yields CATSARFSNQPQHF.

V usage is TRBV19 and J usage is TRBJ1-1; D is ambiguous. The CDR3 is 11 amino acids. Per germline, CDR1 LNHDA and CDR2 SQIVND (reference sequence). V lost 3 bases and J lost 10, with 9 bases in between. CDR3: CASSISLRAFF. The CDR3 DNA sequence: TGTGCCAGTAGTATCAGTCTTCGAGCTTTCTTT.

This chain joins TRBV2 and TRBJ2-7, with 7 nucleotides matching TRBD1. Germline CDR1 is SNHLY and CDR2 is FYNNEI. The V gene end was trimmed by 6 bases and the J gene end by 3 bases; junction bases not matched to a gene: 8. The CDR3 has 14 amino acids. CDR3 nucleotides: TGTGCCAGCAGCACCCCCTGGGACAGCTACGAGCAGTACTTC. Protein sequence: CASSTPWDSYEQYF. Together with reference TRBV2 and TRBJ2-7, the CDR3 gives the full variable domain: EPEVTQTPSHQVTQMGQEVILRCVPISNHLYFYWYRQILGQKVEFLVSFYNNEISEKSEIFDDQFSVERPDGSNFTLKIRSTKLEDSAMYFCASSTPWDSYEQYFGPGTRLTVT.

This clonotype came up a few times. In DNA, the CDR3 is TGTGCCTGGAGTTGGAGGGGAGGCTCCTATAATTCACCCCTCCACTTT. Protein product: CAWSWRGGSYNSPLHF. The V and J genes are TRBV30 and TRBJ1-6, with D maybe TRBD1 (5 bases). Germline CDR1 is GTSNPN and CDR2 is SVGIG (reference sequence). This CDR3 is 16 amino acids long. Between the trimmed V and J ends, which lost 2 bases and 0 bases, there was a span of 11 bases.

V is TRBV15 and J is TRBJ2-3, with TRBD2 identical over 10 bases. The CDR3 sequence is 15 residues long. CDR1 and CDR2 from the germline V gene are LNHNV and YYDKDF (reference sequence). Trimming removed 5 bases from V and 0 bases from J; junction bases left unmatched: 2. The CDR3 region is CATSSTSGSTDTQYF. CDR3 sequence (DNA): TGTGCCACCAGCTCGACTAGCGGGAGCACAGATACGCAGTATTTT.

The chain combines TRBV5-1 with TRBJ2-1; D is possibly TRBD2 (6 bases). Per the germline V gene, CDR1 is SGHRS and CDR2 is YFSETQ. CDR3 length equals 15 residues. V gave up 0 bases and J gave up 8 bases, with 15 bases separating them. The CDR3 DNA is TGCGCCAGCAGCTTGGATACTAGCCAGGATGATGAGCAGTTCTTC. Protein product: CASSLDTSQDDEQFF.

In this sample, this clonotype turned up a few times. This chain connects TRBV2 to TRBJ2-6; 9 bases agree with TRBD1. Losses at the gene ends were 7 bases for V and 0 bases for J; bases not matched to a gene: 10. In germline, CDR1 is SNHLY, CDR2 FYNNEI. The CDR3 has 18 residues. The CDR3 sequence is CASNTPGQGNSGANVLTF. Written as DNA, the CDR3 is TGTGCCAGCAATACCCCGGGACAGGGCAACTCTGGGGCCAACGTCCTGACTTTC.

This clonotype was seen at least ten times. The chain couples TRBV2 to TRBJ2-3; no clear D. The germline V gene has CDR1 SNHLY and CDR2 FYNNEI. The V and J ends lost 4 bases and 2 bases respectively, with 16 bases between them. The CDR3 consists of 16 residues. CDR3 coding DNA: TGTGCCAGCAGTGCTGGGTTTGGCGCCTTCACAGATACGCAGTATTTT. It codes for CASSAGFGAFTDTQYF.

In this sample, this clonotype turned up a few times. The chain has TRBV18 and TRBJ1-6; no definite D call. Trimming took off 2 bases at V and 8 bases at J, with 13 bases between the two ends. This CDR3 has 15 residues. Per germline, CDR1 KGHSH and CDR2 LQKENI. The CDR3 DNA sequence: TGTGCCAGCTCACCAACCGGGAATCGAGATTCACCCCTCCACTTT. This codes for CASSPTGNRDSPLHF.

This clonotype was counted a few times. The V and J genes are TRBV18 and TRBJ2-3; possibly TRBD1 for D (5 bases). Trimming left V 2 bases short and J 3 bases short, with 15 bases between. The CDR3 is made up of 16 amino acids. Per germline, CDR1 KGHSH and CDR2 LQKENI. DNA for the CDR3: TGTGCCAGCTCACCAGCCCAGGGTTGGACGACAGATACGCAGTATTTT. Residues: CASSPAQGWTTDTQYF. Combining the CDR3 with reference TRBV18 and TRBJ2-3 gives the whole variable domain NAGVMQNPRHLVRRRGQEARLRCSPMKGHSHVYWYRQLPEEGLKFMVYLQKENIIDESGMPKERFSAEFPKEGPSILRIQQVVRGDSAAYFCASSPAQGWTTDTQYFGPGTRLTVL.

CDR3 DNA: TGTGCCAGCAGTTCTACCAGGGGGAACACCGGGGAGCTGTTTTTT. This encodes CASSSTRGNTGELFF. V usage is TRBV6-5 and J usage is TRBJ2-2; a weak D match, TRBD1 (6 bases). The CDR3 runs to 15 residues. Germline-derived CDR1 and CDR2 are MNHEY and SVGAGI. Between the trimmed V and J ends, which lost 4 bases and 1 base, there was a span of 10 bases.